This T cell receptor beta chain was profiled in a study of T cell responses to AZD1222 COVID-19 vaccine. Study results and limitations: With dominance at 160-218 and 743-854, vaccine-associated CD4 TCRs spanned spike. Clonal diversity may have been underestimated in mostly white British donors.

Sequenced by immunoSEQ multiplex PCR; TCRdb stores in-frame clones only, minus some. The sample lists about 110,000 clones, roughly 90% occurring once. The CDR3 has 14 residues. Germline CDR1 MRHNA, CDR2 SNTAGT. The J segment lost 9 bases and the V segment lost 4 bases, leaving 8 bases of the junction unmatched. Concerning this clone itself: Its specificity is not known.

Here the sequenced sample was peripheral blood, taken on day 0 of AZD1222 vaccination. The TCR originated in an adult in good health. The chain is built from TRBV6-4 and TRBJ2-1, with 8 bases identical to TRBD2. The CDR3 DNA follows: TGTGCCAGCAGTGCGTCTAGCGGGCCGAGTGAGCAGTTCTTC. Its protein is CASSASSGPSEQFF.